The clone carrying this T cell receptor beta chain was seen a few times. V lost 9 bases to trimming and J lost 2 bases, with 11 bases between them. The CDR3 has 14 residues. Per the germline V gene, CDR1 is LNHDA and CDR2 is SQIVND (reference sequence). This sample is drawn from a study of blood T cell repertoires in COVID-19. TCRdb's table, derived via immunoSEQ multiplex PCR, lists solely in-frame clones and lacks some. The table has approximately 150,000 clones, approximately 77% seen once. The receptor's source is a man in his sixties who had recovered from COVID-19. V gene TRBV19 combines with J gene TRBJ2-6; maybe TRBD2 (6 bases). The sequencing input was PBMCs or T cells enriched from blood (not recorded which). In DNA, the CDR3 is TGTGCCAGCTATCCGGGGGCTGGGGCCAACGTCCTGACTTTC. Amino acid sequence: CASYPGAGANVLTF.